This record looks at one T cell receptor (beta chain) sequence and its context. This clonotype was found many times. Its antigen target is currently unknown. Base-call qualities are not available, and no considerably larger clone is one nucleotide away. This sample stems from a study of identical twins listed by TCRdb under 2016. In terms of the full investigation: To test whether fetal clonotypes persist, the study used deep sequencing on TCR alpha and beta repertoires from monozygotic twins, unrelated adults of various ages, and cord blood. To rule out contamination, the twin experiments were replicated at different times with different library preparation protocols.

From the cysteine through the phenylalanine, the CDR3 covers 15 amino acids. Only CDR3 DNA remains: 45 bases, in frame from the first base. V was cut back by 3 bases and J by 4 bases, leaving a gap of 13 bases between them. CDR1 and CDR2 (SGHRS, YFSETQ) derive from the germline V gene. Every donor in the study was a healthy Caucasian. Three pairs of female monozygotic twins, all aged 18 to 29 years, made up the twin cohort. CD4+ and CD8+ T cell populations were isolated with positive isolation kits from Invitrogen. Findings and caveats that apply to the study as a whole: In monozygotic twins, recombination models systematically underestimated out-of-frame TCR alpha sharing, but the models matched the sharing seen between unrelated individuals. Zero-insertion analyses could be partly confounded by invariant T cells such as MAIT and iNKT, although diverse VJ usage argued against such confounding for most clonotypes. Compared with coincidental sharing between unrelated individuals, out-of-frame TCR alpha sequences shared between twins showed an excess of sequences with low generation probability. Conclusions relied on cross-sectional statistical analysis, since the same donors could not be followed over many years. Fewer insertions were carried by abundant cord blood beta clonotypes; a weaker similar trend was observed in young adult naive repertoires, while no such trend was observed in memory repertoires. The excess sharing between twins in beta out-of-frame sequences was weaker because fewer shared sequences reduced the signal-to-noise ratio.

The library was built by means of 5' RACE. TCRdb lists the instrument as Illumina HiSeq 2000. Template switching added a universal primer binding site, and the final cDNA carried a unique molecular identifier that allowed TCR cDNA molecules to be counted accurately. Specific primers in the conserved constant-segment region were used to synthesize first-strand cDNA for the TCR alpha and beta chains. To control for contamination, every cDNA library carried two barcodes: a SMART-Mk sample barcode plus Illumina barcodes. TruSeq adapter sequences, together with Illumina sample barcodes, were added in two successive PCR steps. The TCR alpha and beta cDNA libraries were sequenced on the Illumina HiSeq platform using custom primers. Processing in the source paper ran as follows. MiGEC processed the raw reads to extract unique molecular identifiers, while MiXCR was used to determine the CDR3 positions. Recombination models were inferred per individual with the repgenHMM and IGoR tools using an EM algorithm. Shared clonotype analysis was performed with the tcR package in R, normalizing sharing by the product of cloneset sizes. To study raw recombination free of thymic and clonal selection effects, out-of-frame nonproductive sequences were analyzed. TCRdb applied fastp at Q25 and MiXCR to the public reads, then kept only in-frame beta chains. A single entry per CDR3 protein holds the most common genes and DNA from its merged rows. V and J calls and clone size were set by TCRdb, not the authors. This sample comprises hundreds of thousands of distinct CDR3 sequences, 20% to 25% of them detected only once. The leading ten clones occupy around 0.5% of the sample.

The same sample was also used in a study of yellow fever vaccine responses in identical twins. That second publication adds: The authors reported that the T cell response to vaccination in identical twins appeared partly convergent and partly personalized. Focusing on identical twins, the study followed the T cell clones that responded to the vaccine, and did so with precision.

Sequenced sample: CD4+ T cells sorted from blood. The receptor chain draws on TRBV5-1 and TRBJ2-2; the D call is possibly TRBD1 or TRBD2, each sharing 7 bases. The TCR was taken from a young woman in good health. The nucleotide sequence is TGCGCCAGCAGCTCGGGGGGACAGATCACCGGGGAGCTGTTTTTT. It encodes CASSSGGQITGELFF. Supplemented by the reference TRBV5-1 and TRBJ2-2 proteins around the CDR3, the complete variable domain is KAGVTQTPRYLIKTRGQQVTLSCSPISGHRSVSWYQQTPGQGLQFLFEYFSETQRNKGNFPGRFSGRQFSNSRSEMNVSTLELGDSALYLCASSSGGQITGELFFGEGSRLTVL.